The entry that follows covers one T cell receptor beta chain sequence. This entry belongs to a study of CD8+ T cells in alopecia areata. Following RNA extraction, reverse transcription yielded cDNA that acted as the sequencing template. Using immunoSEQ multiplex PCR, the repertoire was profiled, and TCRdb retains in-frame clones only, with some absent. This sample has about 120,000 clones, with 55% to 65% found just once. The CDR3 length is 13 residues. With 4 bases removed from V and 6 bases from J, the gap between germline ends came to 10 bases. The germline gives CDR1 SGHRS, CDR2 YFSETQ. V gene TRBV5-1 combines with J gene TRBJ2-2; D is possibly TRBD1 or TRBD2 (5 bases each). The sequencing sample was made of CD4+ T cells sorted from blood. This TCR was recovered from a human donor in good health. The CDR3 DNA reads as TGCGCCAGCAGCCGGGAAGGGGCCGGGGAGCTGTTTTTT. This gives the protein CASSREGAGELFF.